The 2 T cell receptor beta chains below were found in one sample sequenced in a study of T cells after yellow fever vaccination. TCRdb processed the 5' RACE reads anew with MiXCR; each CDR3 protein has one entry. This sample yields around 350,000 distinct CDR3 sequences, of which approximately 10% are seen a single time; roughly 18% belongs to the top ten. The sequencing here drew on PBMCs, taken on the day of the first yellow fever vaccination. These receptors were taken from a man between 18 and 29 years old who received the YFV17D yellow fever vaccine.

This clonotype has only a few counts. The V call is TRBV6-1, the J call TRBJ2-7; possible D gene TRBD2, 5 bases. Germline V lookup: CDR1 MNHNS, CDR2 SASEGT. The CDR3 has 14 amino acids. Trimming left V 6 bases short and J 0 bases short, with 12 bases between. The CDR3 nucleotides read TGTGCCAGCAGAGGTTACGGGAACTCCTACGAGCAGTACGTC. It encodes CASRGYGNSYEQYV.

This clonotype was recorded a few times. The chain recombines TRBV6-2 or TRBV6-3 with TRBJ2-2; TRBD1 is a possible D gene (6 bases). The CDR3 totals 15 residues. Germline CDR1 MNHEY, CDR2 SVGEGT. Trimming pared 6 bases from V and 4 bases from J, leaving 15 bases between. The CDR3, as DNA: TGTGCCAGCAGCTCCCAGGACAGAACCACCGGGGAGCTGTTTTTT. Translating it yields CASSSQDRTTGELFF.